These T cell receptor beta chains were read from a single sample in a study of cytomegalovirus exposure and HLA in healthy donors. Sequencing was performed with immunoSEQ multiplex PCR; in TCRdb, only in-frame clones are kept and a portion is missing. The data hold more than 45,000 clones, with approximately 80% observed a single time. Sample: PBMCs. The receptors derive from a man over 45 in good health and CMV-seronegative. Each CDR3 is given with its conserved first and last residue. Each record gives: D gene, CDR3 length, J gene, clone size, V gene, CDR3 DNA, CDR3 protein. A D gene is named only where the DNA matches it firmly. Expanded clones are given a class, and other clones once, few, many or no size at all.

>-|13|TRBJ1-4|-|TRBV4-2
TGTGCCAGCAGCCCCACTGAGAGTGAAAAACTGTTTTTT
CASSPTESEKLFF
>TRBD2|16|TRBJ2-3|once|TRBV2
TGTGCCAGCAGTGAAATTCAAGCGGGGGGGTCAGATACGCAGTATTTT
CASSEIQAGGSDTQYF
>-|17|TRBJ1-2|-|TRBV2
TGTGCCAGCCCATTCTCCTGGGCAGGGGTTGCTAACTATGGCTACACCTTC
CASPFSWAGVANYGYTF
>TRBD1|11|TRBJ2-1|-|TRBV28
TGTGCCACCAGGGGGCTCCCTGAGCAGTTCTTC
CATRGLPEQFF
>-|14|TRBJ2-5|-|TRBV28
TGTGCCAGCAGTTCGACAGGCCCCCAAGAGACCCAGTACTTC
CASSSTGPQETQYF
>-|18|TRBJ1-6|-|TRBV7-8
TGTGCCAGCAGCACCCCTGTGACAGGCAGCTCCTATAATTCACCCCTCCACTTT
CASSTPVTGSSYNSPLHF
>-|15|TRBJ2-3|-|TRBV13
TGTGCCAGCAGCTTAAGGCGGGGCTACACAGATACGCAGTATTTT
CASSLRRGYTDTQYF
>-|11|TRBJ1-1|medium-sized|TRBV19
TGTGCCAGTAGTATACGGAGGGTGGCTTTCTTT
CASSIRRVAFF
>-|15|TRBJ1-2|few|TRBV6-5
TGTGCCAGCAGTTACCTCCAGGCAACTAACTATGGCTACACCTTC
CASSYLQATNYGYTF
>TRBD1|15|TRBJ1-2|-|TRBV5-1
TGCGCCAGCAGCTTGCGGGCAGGGGGCTTGGAGGGCTACACCTTC
CASSLRAGGLEGYTF
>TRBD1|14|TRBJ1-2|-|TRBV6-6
TGTGCCAGCACCCTAACGACAGGGGAGTATGGCTACACCTTC
CASTLTTGEYGYTF
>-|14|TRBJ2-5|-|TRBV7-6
TGTGCCAGCAGCCTCAGGGCCGATGGAGAGACCCAGTACTTC
CASSLRADGETQYF
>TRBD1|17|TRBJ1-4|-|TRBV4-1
TGCGCCAGCACCGGGACAGCCGGTAGGGCAACTAATGAAAAACTGTTTTTT
CASTGTAGRATNEKLFF
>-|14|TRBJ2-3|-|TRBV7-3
TGTGCCAGCAGCGTCGGACAGTTCGAAGATACGCAGTATTTT
CASSVGQFEDTQYF
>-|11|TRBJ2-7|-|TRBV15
TGTGCCACCAGCAGAGATACGGCTAAGGGGTTC
CATSRDTAKGF
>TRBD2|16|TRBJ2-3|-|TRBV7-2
TGTGCCAGCAGCGACGGACTAGCGGGGGGCACAGATACGCAGTATTTT
CASSDGLAGGTDTQYF
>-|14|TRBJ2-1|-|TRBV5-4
TGTGCCAGCAGCTTGGATTTAGGGGGCAATGAGCAGTTCTTC
CASSLDLGGNEQFF
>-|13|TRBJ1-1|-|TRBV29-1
TGCAGCGTTGAAGTCCAGAGGGACACTGAAGCTTTCTTT
CSVEVQRDTEAFF
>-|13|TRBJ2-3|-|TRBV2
TGTGCCAGCAGCGGTGGGATACTAGTAACGCAGTATTTT
CASSGGILVTQYF
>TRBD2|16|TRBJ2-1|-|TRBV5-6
TGTGCCAGCAGCCCGGAACTAGCGGGGGGACTTAATGAGCAGTTCTTC
CASSPELAGGLNEQFF
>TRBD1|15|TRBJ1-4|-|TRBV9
TGTGCCAGCAGCGGGACCGGGACAGGGCCAGAAAAACTGTTTTTT
CASSGTGTGPEKLFF
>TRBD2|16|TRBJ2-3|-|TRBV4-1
TGCGCCAGCAGCCAAGATTGGGGACTAGCGGCAGATACGCAGTATTTT
CASSQDWGLAADTQYF